These T cell receptor beta chains were read from a single sample in a study of blood T cell repertoires in COVID-19. Sequencing was performed with immunoSEQ multiplex PCR; in TCRdb, only in-frame clones are kept and a portion is missing. The sample contains about 40,000 clones, about nine tenths of which appear only once. The sequenced material came from peripheral blood. These receptors came from a woman at least 80 years old with active COVID-19. CDR3s include the opening cysteine and the closing phenylalanine or tryptophan. The order of the fields is J gene, D gene, clone size, V gene, CDR3 DNA, CDR3 protein. D genes are given only for firm matches. Only part of the rows carry a size: once, few, many, or a class if the clone is expanded.

j_gene: TRBJ1-2
d_gene: NA
abundance: NA
v_gene: TRBV18
CDR3nt: TGTGCCAGCTCACTGGACAGATATGGCTACACCTTC
CDR3aa: CASSLDRYGYTF

j_gene: TRBJ1-4
d_gene: NA
abundance: NA
v_gene: TRBV18
CDR3nt: TGTGCCAGCTCACGGGCGACTAATGAAAAACTGTTTTTT
CDR3aa: CASSRATNEKLFF

j_gene: TRBJ2-1
d_gene: TRBD2
abundance: NA
v_gene: TRBV24-1
CDR3nt: TGTGCCACCAGTGATTACGGGGGGTCAATCGATGAGCAGTTCTTC
CDR3aa: CATSDYGGSIDEQFF

j_gene: TRBJ2-7
d_gene: NA
abundance: NA
v_gene: TRBV28
CDR3nt: TGTGCCGCGAATGATCATCCGTACGAGCAGTACTTC
CDR3aa: CAANDHPYEQYF

j_gene: TRBJ1-2
d_gene: NA
abundance: NA
v_gene: TRBV5-6
CDR3nt: TGTGCCAGCAGCCCGAGGGGTAGCGGAGGCTACACCTTC
CDR3aa: CASSPRGSGGYTF

j_gene: TRBJ2-1
d_gene: TRBD1
abundance: NA
v_gene: TRBV19
CDR3nt: TGTGCCAGTAGCCGGGACAGGGTTTTTGAGCAGTTCTTC
CDR3aa: CASSRDRVFEQFF

j_gene: TRBJ2-3
d_gene: TRBD2
abundance: few
v_gene: TRBV4-2
CDR3nt: TGTGCCAGCAGCCCGACTAGCGGGGCACGGGATACGCAGTATTTT
CDR3aa: CASSPTSGARDTQYF

j_gene: TRBJ2-3
d_gene: NA
abundance: NA
v_gene: TRBV5-4
CDR3nt: TGTGCCAGCAGCTTGGGGGGCGCCTCTCCTACCGCAGATACGCAGTATTTT
CDR3aa: CASSLGGASPTADTQYF

j_gene: TRBJ2-1
d_gene: NA
abundance: NA
v_gene: TRBV27
CDR3nt: TGTGCCAGCAGTTCCGACAGGACATACAATGAGCAGTTCTTC
CDR3aa: CASSSDRTYNEQFF

j_gene: TRBJ2-2
d_gene: TRBD1
abundance: NA
v_gene: TRBV6-2/TRBV6-3
CDR3nt: TGTGCCAGCAGTTTGTTTGGGGGACAGGGGGGTACCGGGGAGCTGTTTTTT
CDR3aa: CASSLFGGQGGTGELFF

j_gene: TRBJ2-3
d_gene: TRBD2
abundance: NA
v_gene: TRBV5-1
CDR3nt: TGCGCCAGCAGCTTGGCTCCGACTAGCGGGGGGGCAGATACGCAGTATTTT
CDR3aa: CASSLAPTSGGADTQYF

j_gene: TRBJ2-6
d_gene: TRBD2
abundance: NA
v_gene: TRBV5-4
CDR3nt: TGTGCCAGCAGCTTGTCCGGGGGGGCTGGGGCCAACGTCCTGACTTTC
CDR3aa: CASSLSGGAGANVLTF

j_gene: TRBJ2-5
d_gene: NA
abundance: NA
v_gene: TRBV28
CDR3nt: TGTGCCAGCAGTGAGGGACTTCAAGAGACCCAGTACTTC
CDR3aa: CASSEGLQETQYF

j_gene: TRBJ2-7
d_gene: TRBD2
abundance: NA
v_gene: TRBV5-8
CDR3nt: TGTGCCAGCAGCCCCCGGACGGCGGGGGGCTTTCGGGAGCAGTACTTC
CDR3aa: CASSPRTAGGFREQYF

j_gene: TRBJ2-3
d_gene: TRBD2
abundance: NA
v_gene: TRBV3-1/TRBV3-2
CDR3nt: TGTGCCAGCAGCTACGCGGGAGGGAGGAACACAGATACGCAGTATTTT
CDR3aa: CASSYAGGRNTDTQYF

j_gene: TRBJ2-3
d_gene: NA
abundance: NA
v_gene: TRBV7-9
CDR3nt: TGTGCCAGCAGCTTAAGTGGGGGGGCCGGCACAGATACGCAGTATTTT
CDR3aa: CASSLSGGAGTDTQYF

j_gene: TRBJ1-3
d_gene: TRBD1
abundance: NA
v_gene: TRBV5-4
CDR3nt: TGTGCCAGCAGCTGGACAGGAGATGGAAACACCATATATTTT
CDR3aa: CASSWTGDGNTIYF

j_gene: TRBJ2-2
d_gene: TRBD2
abundance: NA
v_gene: TRBV6-5
CDR3nt: TGTGCCAGCAGTTACTCGCGTGGCGGGGGGCCCGGGGAGCTGTTTTTT
CDR3aa: CASSYSRGGGPGELFF

j_gene: TRBJ2-3
d_gene: NA
abundance: NA
v_gene: TRBV25-1
CDR3nt: TGTGCCAGCAGTGTTCTGCCCGTCACCCTAACAGATACGCAGTATTTT
CDR3aa: CASSVLPVTLTDTQYF

j_gene: TRBJ2-5
d_gene: TRBD1
abundance: NA
v_gene: TRBV28
CDR3nt: TGTGCCAGCAGTCCCCGGACAGGGGGAGGTTTAGAGACCCAGTACTTC
CDR3aa: CASSPRTGGGLETQYF

j_gene: TRBJ1-2
d_gene: TRBD1
abundance: NA
v_gene: TRBV7-2
CDR3nt: TGTGCCAGCAGCTGGGGACAGGGGGAAGGGGATGGCTACACCTTC
CDR3aa: CASSWGQGEGDGYTF

j_gene: TRBJ2-7
d_gene: TRBD1
abundance: once
v_gene: TRBV6-2/TRBV6-3
CDR3nt: TGTGCCAGCAGTTCGGGACAGGGGGAGCAGTACTTC
CDR3aa: CASSSGQGEQYF

j_gene: TRBJ1-4
d_gene: TRBD1
abundance: once
v_gene: TRBV4-3
CDR3nt: TGCGCCAGCAGCCAAGCGGGGACAGAGAGTGGAAAACTGTTTTTT
CDR3aa: CASSQAGTESGKLFF

j_gene: TRBJ1-6
d_gene: NA
abundance: NA
v_gene: TRBV20-1
CDR3nt: TGCAGTGCTAGTTCGGTAGTGGGGGCGCCTAATTCACCCCTCCACTTT
CDR3aa: CSASSVVGAPNSPLHF

j_gene: TRBJ2-2
d_gene: TRBD2
abundance: NA
v_gene: TRBV5-1
CDR3nt: TGCGCCACCCGGGAGGGGACAACGAACACCGGGGAGCTGTTTTTT
CDR3aa: CATREGTTNTGELFF

j_gene: TRBJ2-7
d_gene: TRBD2
abundance: NA
v_gene: TRBV5-4
CDR3nt: TGTGCCAGCAGCCCAGGCGGGGGGCTTTCCTACGAGCAGTACTTC
CDR3aa: CASSPGGGLSYEQYF

j_gene: TRBJ1-1
d_gene: NA
abundance: NA
v_gene: TRBV6-6
CDR3nt: TGTGCCAGCAGTCTACCCCCCGGACAGGAAGCTTTCTTT
CDR3aa: CASSLPPGQEAFF